This T cell receptor beta chain was identified in a study of blood T cells in healthy people across ages. Study results and caveats: The diversity estimates, figures obtained from one million T cells, were considered underestimates.

A second PCR, run for about 7 to 11 cycles, used a sample-barcoded 5' primer plus a J-beta primer mix. Researchers report that a template-switch adaptor with 12 random nucleotides tagged each cDNA molecule. TCRdb re-analysed the 5' RACE reads in MiXCR, keeping a single row per CDR3 protein. The sample lists 600,000 to 800,000 distinct CDR3 sequences; under 65% were seen once. This clonotype was seen a handful of times. Its antigen is currently unknown. The junction does not match germline at one end; this may be a read error. The CDR3 contains 16 residues. This receptor was identified in a woman over 75 in good health. The specimen was blood. This sequence joins TRBV12-3 or TRBV12-4 and TRBJ2-3, with D possibly being TRBD1 or TRBD2 (5 bases each). The CDR3, as DNA: TGTGCCGGCAGGCTTCTCGGGGACGCACCCAGGGATACGCAGTATTTT. Amino acids: CAGRLLGDAPRDTQYF.